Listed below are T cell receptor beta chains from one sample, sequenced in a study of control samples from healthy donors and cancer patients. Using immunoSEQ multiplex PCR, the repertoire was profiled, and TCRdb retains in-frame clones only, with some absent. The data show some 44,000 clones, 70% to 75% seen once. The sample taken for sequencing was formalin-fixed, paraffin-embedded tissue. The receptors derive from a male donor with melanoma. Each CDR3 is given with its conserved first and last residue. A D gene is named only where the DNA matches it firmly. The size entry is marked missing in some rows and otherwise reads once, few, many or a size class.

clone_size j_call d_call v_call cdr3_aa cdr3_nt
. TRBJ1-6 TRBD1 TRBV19 CATNDRGRSPLHF TGTGCCACTAACGACAGGGGGCGTTCACCCCTCCACTTT
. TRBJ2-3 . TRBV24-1 CATSDRRGADTQYF TGTGCCACCAGTGACCGCAGGGGCGCAGATACGCAGTATTTT
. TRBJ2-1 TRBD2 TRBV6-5 CAGGRAREQFF TGTGCCGGCGGGAGGGCCCGGGAGCAGTTCTTC
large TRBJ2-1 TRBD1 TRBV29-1 CSVEDSEGAHPLNEQFF TGCAGCGTTGAAGACAGTGAGGGGGCGCACCCTCTTAATGAGCAGTTCTTC
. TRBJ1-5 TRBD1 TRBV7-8 CASSLGSGGSNQPQHF TGTGCCAGCAGCTTGGGGTCAGGGGGTAGCAATCAGCCCCAGCATTTT
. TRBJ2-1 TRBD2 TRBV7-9 CASSLAGEANEQFF TGTGCCAGCAGCCTAGCGGGAGAGGCAAATGAGCAGTTCTTC
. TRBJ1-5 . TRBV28 CASSKQGRSSQPQHF TGTGCCAGCAGTAAGCAGGGCAGGAGCAGTCAGCCCCAGCATTTT
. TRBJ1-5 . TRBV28 CASSGGLNQPQHF TGTGCCAGCAGTGGGGGCCTCAATCAGCCCCAGCATTTT
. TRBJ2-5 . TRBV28 CASRKETQYF TGTGCCAGCAGAAAAGAGACCCAGTACTTC
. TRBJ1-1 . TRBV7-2 CASRSLGMNTEAFF TGTGCCAGCCGAAGTTTAGGGATGAACACTGAAGCTTTCTTT
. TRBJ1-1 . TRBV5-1 CASSKVAESMNTEAFF TGCGCCAGCAGTAAGGTCGCAGAGAGCATGAACACTGAAGCTTTCTTT
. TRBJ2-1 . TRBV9 CASSGSGGGPLDEQFF TGTGCCAGCAGCGGGTCAGGGGGAGGGCCCCTGGATGAGCAGTTCTTC
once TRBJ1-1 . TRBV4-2 CASSQESGVHTEAFF TGTGCCAGCAGCCAAGAATCGGGGGTCCACACTGAAGCTTTCTTT
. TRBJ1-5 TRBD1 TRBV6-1 CASSDGTGGVGTQPQHF TGTGCCAGCAGTGATGGGACAGGTGGCGTCGGGACTCAACCCCAGCATTTT
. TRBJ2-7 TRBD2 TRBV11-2 CASSPSSGRVNGVSYEQYF TGTGCCAGCAGCCCATCTAGCGGGAGAGTAAACGGTGTGTCCTACGAGCAGTACTTC
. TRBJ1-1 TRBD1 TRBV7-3 CASMGQGNTEAFF TGTGCCAGCATGGGACAGGGGAACACTGAAGCTTTCTTT
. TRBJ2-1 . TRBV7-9 CASSSWGARSYNEQFF TGTGCCAGCAGCTCATGGGGGGCCCGGTCCTACAATGAGCAGTTCTTC
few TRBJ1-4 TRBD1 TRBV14 CASSQTGALGGKLFF TGTGCCAGCAGCCAAACAGGGGCTCTAGGAGGAAAACTGTTTTTT
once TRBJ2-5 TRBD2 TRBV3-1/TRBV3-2 CASSLSGRGETQYF TGTGCCAGCAGCCTCAGTGGGCGGGGGGAGACCCAGTACTTC
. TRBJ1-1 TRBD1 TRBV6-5 CASSYSGTGRTEAFF TGTGCCAGCAGTTACTCAGGGACAGGAAGGACTGAAGCTTTCTTT
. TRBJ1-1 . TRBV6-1 CASSDWGRRGQGEAFF TGTGCCAGCAGTGACTGGGGTCGTCGGGGCCAGGGTGAAGCTTTCTTT
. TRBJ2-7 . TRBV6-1 CASSEDGGPYEQYF TGTGCCAGCAGTGAAGACGGGGGGCCCTACGAGCAGTACTTC
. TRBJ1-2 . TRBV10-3 CAITQDGPYGYTF TGTGCCATCACCCAGGACGGACCGTATGGCTACACCTTC
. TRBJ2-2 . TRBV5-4 CASSLKGLGTGELFF TGTGCCAGCAGCTTAAAGGGGCTGGGCACCGGGGAGCTGTTTTTT
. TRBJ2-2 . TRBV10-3 CAIRDIFEGSVAGELFF TGTGCCATCAGGGACATATTCGAGGGGTCGGTCGCCGGGGAGCTGTTTTTT
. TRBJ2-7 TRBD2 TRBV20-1 CSANGGGEQYF TGCAGTGCTAACGGCGGGGGCGAGCAGTACTTC
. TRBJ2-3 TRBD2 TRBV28 CASSIAGYTDTQYF TGTGCCAGCAGCATAGCGGGATACACAGATACGCAGTATTTT
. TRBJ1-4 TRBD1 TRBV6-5 CASALMGTANEKLFF TGTGCCAGCGCTTTGATGGGGACAGCTAATGAAAAACTGTTTTTT
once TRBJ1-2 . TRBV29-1 CSVEEATF TGCAGCGTTGAAGAGGCAACTTTC
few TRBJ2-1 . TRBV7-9 CASSLKVNEQFF TGTGCCAGCAGCTTGAAGGTCAATGAGCAGTTCTTC
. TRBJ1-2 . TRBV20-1 CSASRGFGYTF TGCAGTGCGTCGAGGGGTTTTGGCTACACCTTC
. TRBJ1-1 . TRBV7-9 CASSTSGRKNTEAFF TGTGCCAGCAGCACGTCAGGACGGAAGAACACTGAAGCTTTCTTT
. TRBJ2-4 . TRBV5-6 CASSLYRGEAKNIQYF TGTGCCAGCAGCTTGTATAGGGGGGAAGCCAAAAACATTCAGTACTTC
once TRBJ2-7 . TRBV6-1 CASSEDGWGYSYEQYF TGTGCCAGCAGTGAAGATGGGTGGGGGTACTCCTACGAGCAGTACTTC
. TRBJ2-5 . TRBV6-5 CASSYGVGLETQYF TGTGCCAGCAGTTACGGGGTGGGGCTGGAGACCCAGTACTTC
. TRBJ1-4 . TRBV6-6 CASCRGDATNEKLFF TGTGCCAGCTGTAGGGGGGATGCAACTAATGAAAAACTGTTTTTT
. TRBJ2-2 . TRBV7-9 CASSLIGTNTGELFF TGTGCCAGCAGCTTAATAGGCACCAACACCGGGGAGCTGTTTTTT
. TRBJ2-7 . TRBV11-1 CASSPGTYEQYF TGTGCCAGCAGCCCTGGGACCTACGAGCAGTACTTC
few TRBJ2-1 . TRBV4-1 CASSPGIYNEQFF TGCGCCAGCTCCCCCGGGATCTACAATGAGCAGTTCTTC
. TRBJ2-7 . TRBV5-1 CASSLVAPAVDQQYF TGCGCCAGCAGCTTAGTCGCCCCTGCCGTTGATCAGCAGTACTTC
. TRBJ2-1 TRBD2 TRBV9 CASSVASSGSRNEQFF TGTGCCAGCAGCGTAGCCTCTAGCGGGAGTAGGAATGAGCAGTTCTTC
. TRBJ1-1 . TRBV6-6 CASSTTVSEAFF TGTGCCAGCAGTACCACAGTATCTGAAGCTTTCTTT
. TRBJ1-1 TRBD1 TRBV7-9 CASSTTTGITEAFF TGTGCCAGCAGCACTACGACAGGGATAACTGAAGCTTTCTTT
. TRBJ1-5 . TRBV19 CASSRDGQGIQPQHF TGTGCCAGTAGTAGGGATGGGCAGGGCATTCAGCCCCAGCATTTT
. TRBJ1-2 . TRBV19 CASSPPTVYGYTF TGTGCCAGTAGTCCGCCGACAGTCTATGGCTACACCTTC
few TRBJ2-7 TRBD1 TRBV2 CASSEAPGTGGKSGFYEQYF TGTGCCAGCAGTGAAGCCCCCGGGACAGGGGGAAAGTCGGGGTTCTACGAGCAGTACTTC
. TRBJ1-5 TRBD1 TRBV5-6 CASSTTAGTGRSQPQHF TGTGCCAGCAGCACTACCGCCGGGACAGGGAGGTCTCAGCCCCAGCATTTT
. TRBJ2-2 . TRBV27 CASTFNWANTGELFF TGTGCCAGCACCTTTAACTGGGCGAACACCGGGGAGCTGTTTTTT
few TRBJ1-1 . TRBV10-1 CASSGTSGGTEAFF TGCGCCAGCAGTGGGACATCCGGAGGCACTGAAGCTTTCTTT
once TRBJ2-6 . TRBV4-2 CASRGDSGANVLTF TGTGCCAGCAGGGGGGACTCTGGGGCCAACGTCCTGACTTTC
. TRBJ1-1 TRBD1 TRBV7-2 CASSRTGGITEAFF TGTGCCAGCAGCAGGACAGGGGGGATAACTGAAGCTTTCTTT
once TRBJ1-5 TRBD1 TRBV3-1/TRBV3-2 CASSLQGAHQPQHF TGTGCCAGCAGCTTACAGGGGGCACATCAGCCCCAGCATTTT
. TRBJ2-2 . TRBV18 CASSPQNTGELFF TGTGCCAGCTCACCACAGAACACCGGGGAGCTGTTTTTT
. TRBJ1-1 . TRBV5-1 CASKVSGPNTEAFF TGCGCCAGCAAAGTTTCCGGGCCGAACACTGAAGCTTTCTTT